This T cell receptor beta chain was found in a study of regulatory T cells in long-lasting Graves disease. Time point meaning: newly diagnosed GD, antithyroid drugs for less than 3 months. Following extraction of RNA from PBMCs, that RNA was used to make the TCR library. This clonotype has a count of ten or more. Arm-PCR with iRepertoire HTBI primers amplified the CDR3 regions for these TCR beta libraries. TCRdb independently ran MiXCR on the multiplex PCR reads; one entry per CDR3 protein. The sample lists approximately 210,000 distinct CDR3 sequences, 15% to 20% seen once, with roughly a fifth in the top ten. This TCR came from a female donor with Graves disease. The sample consisted of peripheral blood mononuclear cells (PBMCs), taken at new diagnosis, from a patient treated with antithyroid drugs.

The CDR3 DNA reads as TGTGCCACCAGTGATCCGGCGGGAGATACGCAGTATTTT. Its protein product is CATSDPAGDTQYF. The chain has TRBV24-1 and TRBJ2-3, with a tentative D call TRBD2 (5 bases). The germline V and J ends were trimmed by 3 bases and 5 bases, with 8 bases remaining between them. This CDR3 spans 13 amino acids. Per the germline V gene, CDR1 is KGHDR and CDR2 is SFDVKD.